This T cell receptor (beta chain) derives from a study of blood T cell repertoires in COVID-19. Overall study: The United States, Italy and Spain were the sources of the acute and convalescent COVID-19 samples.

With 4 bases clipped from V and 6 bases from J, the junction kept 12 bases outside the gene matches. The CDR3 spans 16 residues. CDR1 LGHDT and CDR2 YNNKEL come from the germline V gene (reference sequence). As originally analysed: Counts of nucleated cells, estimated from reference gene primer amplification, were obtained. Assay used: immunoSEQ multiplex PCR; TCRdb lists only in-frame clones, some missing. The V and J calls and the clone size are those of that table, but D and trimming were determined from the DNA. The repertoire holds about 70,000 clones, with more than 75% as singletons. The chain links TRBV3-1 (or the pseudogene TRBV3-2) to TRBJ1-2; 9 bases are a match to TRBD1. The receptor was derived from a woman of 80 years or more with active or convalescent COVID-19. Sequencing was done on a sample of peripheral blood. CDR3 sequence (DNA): TGTGCCAGCAGCCTAGTTCAGGGACAGGGTACCAATGGCTACACCTTC. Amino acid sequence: CASSLVQGQGTNGYTF.